The clone carrying this T cell receptor beta chain was seen ten or more times. The antigen is undetermined. This entry is derived from a study of T-cell reconstitution after alpha-beta-depleted transplantation in children. Study-wide results and caveats: Reportedly, roughly two months post-transplant, alpha-beta T cells arose from several hundred expanded graft clones. Among T cells one year after transplant, newly produced cells accounted for most counts and diversity. The origin of high day-60 TCRbeta diversity in some patients lay in surviving recipient T cells and thymic progenitors.

Preparation of the TCRbeta library used unique molecular identifiers. MiXCR, run by TCRdb on the PCR reads, gives a single entry per CDR3 protein. The table has fewer than 700,000 distinct CDR3 sequences, around 13% seen once. The trim removed 4 bases at V and 3 bases at J, leaving 9 bases unmatched. This CDR3 contains 15 residues. The germline CDR1 and CDR2 sequences are SGHRS and YFSETQ. Sample: PBMCs, mostly from graft donor cells, taken 360 days after TCRalphabeta/CD19-depleted stem cell transplant. The source is a male patient younger than 18 who had a stem cell transplant for acute myeloid leukemia, so the T cells may come from the graft donor. The genes are TRBV5-1 and TRBJ2-7; 8 positions match TRBD1. The CDR3 reads CASSLTGTGIYEQYF. As DNA, the CDR3 is TGCGCCAGCAGCCTTACAGGGACAGGCATCTACGAGCAGTACTTC.